A selection of T cell receptor beta chains follows, all from one sample in a study of somatic mutations in cytotoxic T cells in rheumatoid arthritis. Repertoires were generated with immunoSEQ multiplex PCR, while TCRdb's copy carries only in-frame clones and drops some. The repertoire holds under 11,000 clones, with around 80% as singletons. Sequencing was done on a sample of CD8+ T cells sorted from blood. The receptors stem from an adult with rheumatoid arthritis. CDR3s include the opening cysteine and the closing phenylalanine or tryptophan. Clone size is shown for a subset of rows, as once, few, many or a class of expanded clone.

V gene: TRBV11-2; J gene: TRBJ2-7; clone size: NA; CDR3 protein: CASSLGIGGGTEQYF
V gene: TRBV5-4; J gene: TRBJ2-3; clone size: NA; CDR3 protein: CASSGRTSGTDTQYF
V gene: TRBV5-1; J gene: TRBJ2-7; clone size: NA; CDR3 protein: CASSSNRAGGPHEQYF
V gene: TRBV5-1; J gene: TRBJ2-5; clone size: NA; CDR3 protein: CASSHQRGEETQYF
V gene: TRBV27; J gene: TRBJ1-1; clone size: NA; CDR3 protein: CASSFPAGGLGTEAFF
V gene: TRBV7-6; J gene: TRBJ2-1; clone size: NA; CDR3 protein: CASSLGLAQHNEQFF
V gene: TRBV7-9; J gene: TRBJ2-7; clone size: NA; CDR3 protein: CASSALGLAGEQYF
V gene: TRBV4-1; J gene: TRBJ1-1; clone size: NA; CDR3 protein: CASSQVGGGSEAFF
V gene: TRBV7-2; J gene: TRBJ1-3; clone size: NA; CDR3 protein: CASSSLGGSVGNTIYF
V gene: TRBV5-6; J gene: TRBJ1-1; clone size: NA; CDR3 protein: CASSLLRGLSNTEAFF
V gene: TRBV18; J gene: TRBJ1-1; clone size: NA; CDR3 protein: CASSPVEGTEAFF
V gene: TRBV7-2; J gene: TRBJ2-7; clone size: few; CDR3 protein: CASSLYGGPSYEQYF
V gene: TRBV4-3; J gene: TRBJ2-7; clone size: once; CDR3 protein: CASSQEAIPSGSDEQYF
V gene: TRBV21-1; J gene: TRBJ2-3; clone size: NA; CDR3 protein: CASSKRRGAVGTDTQYF
V gene: TRBV7-6; J gene: TRBJ2-5; clone size: NA; CDR3 protein: CASSLGDQETQYF
V gene: TRBV19; J gene: TRBJ2-3; clone size: NA; CDR3 protein: CASNSGASTDTQYF
V gene: TRBV5-4; J gene: TRBJ2-1; clone size: NA; CDR3 protein: CASSPWTSGRGDEQFF
V gene: TRBV6-5; J gene: TRBJ1-5; clone size: NA; CDR3 protein: CASSYMSGGQPQHF
V gene: TRBV28; J gene: TRBJ2-7; clone size: NA; CDR3 protein: CASRGTGIEQYF
V gene: TRBV6-1; J gene: TRBJ1-2; clone size: NA; CDR3 protein: CASSASSTGLLYYGYTF
V gene: TRBV5-1; J gene: TRBJ2-7; clone size: NA; CDR3 protein: CASSLVADSLYEQYF
V gene: TRBV27; J gene: TRBJ2-1; clone size: NA; CDR3 protein: CASSLDSYNEQFF
V gene: TRBV7-8; J gene: TRBJ2-2; clone size: once; CDR3 protein: CASRRDRITGELFF
V gene: TRBV19; J gene: TRBJ1-1; clone size: once; CDR3 protein: CASSIDPRAREAFF
V gene: TRBV28; J gene: TRBJ2-7; clone size: NA; CDR3 protein: CATDGQGVSYEQYF
V gene: TRBV25-1; J gene: TRBJ2-7; clone size: few; CDR3 protein: CASSTTGRSEQYF
V gene: TRBV4-1; J gene: TRBJ1-2; clone size: NA; CDR3 protein: CASSQDRAQGAGYTF
V gene: TRBV28; J gene: TRBJ1-1; clone size: NA; CDR3 protein: CASSFRGGNTEAFF
V gene: TRBV4-1; J gene: TRBJ2-7; clone size: NA; CDR3 protein: CASSHDVGATYEQYF
V gene: TRBV5-6; J gene: TRBJ2-3; clone size: NA; CDR3 protein: CASSTVVAVTDTQYF
V gene: TRBV5-4; J gene: TRBJ2-1; clone size: NA; CDR3 protein: CASSSGGGNNEQFF
V gene: TRBV5-1; J gene: TRBJ2-7; clone size: NA; CDR3 protein: CASSLGQGIYEQYF
V gene: TRBV23-1; J gene: TRBJ1-2; clone size: NA; CDR3 protein: CATPGQGGKGYTF
V gene: TRBV7-9; J gene: TRBJ1-1; clone size: NA; CDR3 protein: CASSYMNTEAFF
V gene: TRBV4-1; J gene: TRBJ2-1; clone size: NA; CDR3 protein: CASSQDPGAGNEQFF
V gene: TRBV19; J gene: TRBJ2-1; clone size: NA; CDR3 protein: CASSWVPDSPYNEQFF
V gene: TRBV4-1; J gene: TRBJ1-1; clone size: NA; CDR3 protein: CASSPPWGAGDTEAFF
V gene: TRBV25-1; J gene: TRBJ2-3; clone size: NA; CDR3 protein: CASSEGVSAADTQYF
V gene: TRBV7-9; J gene: TRBJ1-5; clone size: NA; CDR3 protein: CASSGAQSLQPQHF
V gene: TRBV29-1; J gene: TRBJ2-7; clone size: NA; CDR3 protein: CSVIKGRYEQYF